A single sample is the source of the 31 T cell receptor beta chains below, sequenced in a study of human T cells and chemical hapten exposure. Described time point: patch test 2, 6 weeks after DPC sensitization. This sample's treatment: therapeutic diphenylcyclopropenone sensitization with weekly scalp DPC. TCRdb reprocessed the RACE reads with MiXCR, giving one entry per CDR3 protein. Among roughly 54,000 distinct CDR3 sequences listed, less than 10% were seen once. Source: whole blood, taken in connection with sensitization to the hapten diphenylcyclopropenone (DPC). These receptor sequences come from a woman aged 45-65 years with alopecia areata. Some clones in this sample may be carry-over from other donors' samples.

This clonotype was counted ten times or more. The gene calls are TRBV19 and TRBJ2-6; D remains ambiguous. V shed 7 bases and J shed 0 bases, with 13 bases lying between them. The germline V gene has CDR1 LNHDA and CDR2 SQIVND (reference sequence). The CDR3 is 16 amino acids. For the CDR3, the DNA is TGTGCCAGTATTGAAGACGGAAGCTCTGGGGCCAACGTCCTGACTTTC. It translates to CASIEDGSSGANVLTF. The full variable domain, with the rest looked up from reference TRBV19 and TRBJ2-6, is DGGITQSPKYLFRKEGQNVTLSCEQNLNHDAMYWYRQDPGQGLRLIYYSQIVNDFQKGDIAEGYSVSREKKESFPLTVTSAQKNPTAFYLCASIEDGSSGANVLTFGAGSRLTVL.

This clonotype was seen many times. V and J are TRBV7-2 and TRBJ2-7; TRBD1 might be the D (5 bases). This CDR3 is built from 15 residues. CDR1 is SGHTA, CDR2 FQGNSA, per germline. V lost 5 bases and J lost 4, with 18 bases in between. CDR3 DNA sequence: TGTGCCAGCAGCGTAGGGGTTCCCCCAGGGTACGAGCAGTACTTC. This codes for CASSVGVPPGYEQYF.

The sample holds many counts of this clonotype. The chain carries TRBV7-2 and TRBJ1-1; D gene ambiguous. CDR3 length equals 13 residues. Deletions cut 2 bases from V and 6 bases from J, with 10 bases between. Germline V lookup: CDR1 SGHTA, CDR2 FQGNSA. The CDR3 region is CASSLNTDSEAFF. The CDR3, as DNA: TGTGCCAGCAGCTTAAACACCGACTCTGAAGCTTTCTTT.

The chain couples TRBV21-1 to TRBJ2-1; the tabulated D call, TRBD1, remains unverified against the DNA. TRBV21-1 is described as a pseudogene. The CDR3 has 15 amino acids. As DNA, the CDR3 is TGTGCCAGCATCCTGCTGGGCGGAAGGTACAATGAGCAGTTCTTC. Protein: CASILLGGRYNEQFF.

This clonotype occurred a few times. CDR3 amino acids: CASSLSQGIGSVAETQYF. CDR3 bases: TGTGCCAGCAGTTTATCCCAGGGGATTGGGTCAGTGGCAGAGACCCAGTACTTC. The chain carries TRBV28 and TRBJ2-5; D is possibly TRBD1 (6 bases). The CDR3 runs 18 residues. The V end lost 1 base, the J end lost 4 bases, and 22 bases lay between the germline ends. CDR1 is MDHEN and CDR2 is SYDVKM in the germline V gene. Supplemented by reference TRBV28 and TRBJ2-5, the full variable domain reads DVKVTQSSRYLVKRTGEKVFLECVQDMDHENMFWYRQDPGLGLRLIYFSYDVKMKEKGDIPEGYSVSREKKERFSLILESASTNQTSMYLCASSLSQGIGSVAETQYFGPGTRLLVL.

The sample holds a few counts of this clonotype. The chain recombines TRBV6-5 with TRBJ2-7, with 13 nucleotides matching TRBD2. The germline V gene has CDR1 MNHEY and CDR2 SVGAGI. The CDR3 runs 15 residues. The V gene end was trimmed by 4 bases and the J gene end by 8 bases; junction bases not matched to a gene: 8. In nucleotides, the CDR3 is TGTGCCAGCAGTTCAAGACTAGCGGGAGGCGTGCAGCAGTACTTC. Translation: CASSSRLAGGVQQYF.

The table lists this clonotype with a few counts. The chain has TRBV5-1 and TRBJ2-3; the D is unclear. The CDR3 is 15 amino acids. V shed 2 bases and J shed 5 bases, with 15 bases lying between them. Germline CDR1 is SGHRS and CDR2 is YFSETQ. CDR3 residues: CASSFRVDLGDTQYF. The DNA of the CDR3 is TGCGCCAGCAGCTTCCGGGTCGACTTAGGAGATACGCAGTATTTT.

In this sample, this clonotype turned up a few times. The V call is TRBV18, the J call TRBJ2-1; 11 bases align to TRBD2. CDR1 and CDR2 from the germline V gene are KGHSH and LQKENI. The J segment lost 5 bases and the V segment lost 4 bases, leaving 10 bases of the junction unmatched. This CDR3 comprises 17 residues. CDR3 region: CASSRSLLAGGDNEQFF. Written as DNA, the CDR3 is TGTGCCAGCTCACGCTCCCTCCTAGCGGGGGGAGACAATGAGCAGTTCTTC.

This clonotype has a count of ten or more. This sequence joins TRBV12-3 or TRBV12-4 and TRBJ1-1; D is unresolved. V gave up 3 bases and J gave up 1 base, with 3 bases separating them. This CDR3 is 12 amino acids long. The DNA for the CDR3 is TGTGCCAGCAGTTTTGGGAACACTGAAGCTTTCTTT. It is translated as CASSFGNTEAFF.

Only a few counts were recorded for this clonotype. V and J are TRBV2 and TRBJ2-2; D gene ambiguous. This CDR3 contains 14 residues. Germline CDR1 and CDR2: SNHLY and FYNNEI. The V and J ends lost 0 bases and 9 bases respectively, with 11 bases between them. CDR3 sequence (DNA): TGTGCCAGCAGTGAAGCGGGCAGCGCTCGGGAGCTGTTTTTT. Translating gives CASSEAGSARELFF.

This clonotype was seen repeatedly, ten times or more. The rearrangement uses TRBV3-1 and TRBJ2-1; 7 bases are shared with TRBD1. Germline loops: CDR1 LGHDT, CDR2 YNNKEL (reference sequence). CDR3 size: 12 residues. V lost 3 bases to trimming and J lost 14 bases; unmatched junction nucleotides: 7. The CDR3 is CASSHQGEWKFF. CDR3 nucleotide sequence: TGTGCCAGCAGCCATCAGGGGGAATGGAAGTTCTTC.

This clonotype was counted ten times or more. This chain joins TRBV20-1 and TRBJ2-2, with D unresolved. Trimming cost V 2 bases and J 2 bases, with 6 bases left between them. Germline assignment: CDR1 DFQATT and CDR2 SNEGSKA (reference sequence). The CDR3 extends over 13 amino acids. CDR3 residues: CSARIANTGELFF. The CDR3 nucleotides are TGCAGTGCTAGAATCGCCAACACCGGGGAGCTGTTTTTT.

This clonotype has ten or more counts. This sequence joins TRBV20-1 and TRBJ2-7, with TRBD2 identical over 10 bases. V was clipped by 3 bases and J by 3 bases; unmatched bases: 8. The CDR3 sequence is 15 residues long. CDR1 is DFQATT and CDR2 is SNEGSKA in the germline V gene (reference sequence). CDR3 sequence (DNA): TGCAGTGCTAGGGGACTAGCGTTACGAGGCTACGAGCAGTACTTC. Its translation: CSARGLALRGYEQYF.

This clonotype occurred a few times. The J gene is TRBJ2-4, the V gene TRBV7-2; 7 bases are a match to TRBD2. V was clipped by 2 bases and J by 0 bases; unmatched bases: 7. Germline values: CDR1 SGHTA, CDR2 FQGNSA. This CDR3 has 17 residues. In nucleotides, the CDR3 is TGTGCCAGCAGCTTACAACTAGCGACACGAGCCAAAAACATTCAGTACTTC. Translated, it gives CASSLQLATRAKNIQYF.

This clonotype was observed at least ten times. The V call is TRBV10-3, the J call TRBJ2-2; TRBD2 matches 10 bases. This CDR3 spans 16 amino acids. V was pared by 4 bases and J by 3 bases, with 5 bases of the junction left unmatched. Germline loops: CDR1 ENHRY, CDR2 SYGVKD. The CDR3 region has the DNA TGTGCCATCAGTGTGAGTCTAGCGGGGGACACCGGGGAGCTGTTTTTT. Translated, it gives CAISVSLAGDTGELFF.

This clonotype was counted ten times or more. This chain links TRBV4-1 with TRBJ2-1; 11 bases align to TRBD2. The germline gives CDR1 MGHRA, CDR2 YSYEKL. This CDR3 has 15 amino acids. Trimming took 5 bases from V and 7 from J; bases not matched to a gene: 7. The CDR3 here is CASSKISGGANEQFF. As DNA, the CDR3 is TGCGCCAGCAGCAAGATTAGCGGGGGGGCTAATGAGCAGTTCTTC.

This clonotype appeared many times. The chain carries TRBV28 and TRBJ1-2; 7 bases are a match to TRBD1. Looked up from germline, CDR1 is MDHEN and CDR2 is SYDVKM. The CDR3 is made up of 15 amino acids. Trimming at V came to 1 base and at J to 7 bases, leaving 9 bases not matched to a gene. CDR3 loop: CASSLYLRQGGGYTF. CDR3 nucleotides: TGTGCCAGCAGTTTATACCTCCGACAGGGAGGTGGCTACACCTTC.

This clonotype was detected a few times. The chain carries TRBV15 and TRBJ1-5; perhaps TRBD1 as D (5 bases). Deletions cut 3 bases from V and 4 bases from J, with 10 bases between. The germline V gene has CDR1 LNHNV and CDR2 YYDKDF (reference sequence). CDR3 length: 14 amino acids. The CDR3 DNA follows: TGTGCCACCAGCAGGCGGGGGGGGAATCAGCCCCAGCATTTT. Amino acids: CATSRRGGNQPQHF.

CDR3 in amino acids: CASSSGLAGGTDTQYF. In DNA form, the CDR3 reads TGTGCCAGCAGTTCTGGACTAGCGGGGGGCACAGATACGCAGTATTTT. The chain links TRBV28 to TRBJ2-3, with 13 bases that match TRBD2. This CDR3 region has 16 residues. V lost 4 bases and J lost 1; bases outside the gene matches: 2. Germline values: CDR1 MDHEN, CDR2 SYDVKM.

In its sample, this clonotype was seen a few times. CDR3 sequence: CASSQESWSYEQYF. CDR3 nucleotide sequence: TGTGCCAGCAGCCAAGAAAGCTGGAGCTACGAGCAGTACTTC. The chain employs TRBV3-1 and TRBJ2-7; unclear D gene. Trimming left V 0 bases short and J 3 bases short, with 9 bases between. Germline CDR1 and CDR2: LGHDT and YNNKEL (reference sequence). The CDR3 contains 14 residues.

Concerning this clonotype itself: A much bigger clone sits one base away, suggesting this may be a read error. The rearrangement uses TRBV14 and TRBJ1-6; D may be TRBD1 (6 bases). In germline, CDR1 is SGHDN, CDR2 FVKESK. This CDR3 spans 19 amino acids. This CDR3 is CVSSQDQFAGGGGNSPLHF. CDR3 in DNA: TGTGTCAGCAGCCAAGATCAATTCGCCGGGGGCGGTGGGAATTCACCCCTCCACTTT.

This chain connects TRBV20-1 to TRBJ2-7; 13 positions match TRBD2. Unmatched junction bases numbered 14, after V lost 0 bases and J lost 6 bases. The germline V gene has CDR1 DFQATT and CDR2 SNEGSKA (reference sequence). This CDR3 comprises 18 residues. The chain's CDR3 is CSARDRRVTSGRAREQYF. The CDR3, as DNA: TGCAGTGCTAGAGATCGCCGGGTTACTAGCGGGAGGGCCCGCGAGCAGTACTTC.

In this sample, this clonotype turned up many times. The chain joins TRBV7-9 to TRBJ2-7; D call uncertain. Germline V gene sequence: CDR1 SEHNR, CDR2 FQNEAQ (reference sequence). V was clipped by 5 bases and J by 1 base, with 12 bases between them. The CDR3 has 14 residues. CDR3 loop: CASSDPGDSYEQYF. Here the CDR3 DNA reads TGTGCCAGCAGCGACCCTGGAGATTCCTACGAGCAGTACTTC.

This clonotype appeared a few times. The rearrangement links TRBV18 to TRBJ2-1; 9 bases map to TRBD1. CDR1 is KGHSH and CDR2 is LQKENI in the germline V gene. With 3 bases clipped from V and 4 bases from J, the junction kept 4 bases outside the gene matches. CDR3 size: 15 residues. The DNA for the CDR3 is TGTGCCAGCTCACCTGGGACAGGGAAGTACAATGAGCAGTTCTTC. This sequence encodes CASSPGTGKYNEQFF.

V is TRBV3-1 and J is TRBJ1-2; TRBD1 matches 7 bases. The V segment lost 3 bases and the J segment 10 bases; nucleotides outside the gene matches: 8. Germline CDR1 LGHDT, CDR2 YNNKEL (reference sequence). The CDR3 has 13 amino acids. The CDR3: CASSQSRQGFYTF. CDR3 coding DNA: TGTGCCAGCAGCCAGAGCCGACAGGGTTTCTACACCTTC.

This clonotype came up many times. V usage is TRBV7-9 and J usage is TRBJ1-6; tentatively, D is TRBD1 (5 bases). V was shortened by 5 bases and J by 8 bases, with 13 bases between the two germline ends. The CDR3 runs to 14 residues. Germline V gene lookup returns CDR1 SEHNR and CDR2 FQNEAQ (reference sequence). The CDR3 DNA sequence: TGTGCCAGCAGCCCCGGGACGTCTCATTCACCCCTCCACTTT. Amino acids: CASSPGTSHSPLHF.

This clonotype was recorded a few times. This rearrangement joins TRBV7-6 to TRBJ2-3, with 7 bases fitting TRBD1. There are 14 residues in the CDR3. Per the germline V gene, CDR1 is SGHVS and CDR2 is FNYEAQ. V was pared by 5 bases and J by 4 bases, with 6 bases of the junction left unmatched. The CDR3 DNA follows: TGTGCCAGCAGCCCCGACAGGGTGGCAGATACGCAGTATTTT. This gives the protein CASSPDRVADTQYF.

The chain couples TRBV29-1 to TRBJ1-2; no firm D call. This CDR3 is 14 amino acids long. The germline V and J ends were trimmed by 3 bases and 5 bases, with 16 bases remaining between them. Per the germline V gene, CDR1 is SQVTM and CDR2 is ANQGSEA. CDR3 sequence: CSVDRSRGSYGYTF. CDR3 nucleotides: TGCAGCGTTGATAGGAGCCGAGGGTCTTATGGCTACACCTTC.

The chain links TRBV28 to TRBJ2-1; D may be TRBD2 (6 bases). The CDR3 contains 17 residues. Trimming took off 6 bases at V and 1 base at J, with 19 bases between the two ends. CDR1 and CDR2 (germline): MDHEN, SYDVKM. CDR3 DNA: TGTGCCAGCAGCTCTGCGGGACTGGCATCTTCCTACAATGAGCAGTTCTTC. Translated, it gives CASSSAGLASSYNEQFF.

In its sample, this clonotype was seen many times. This chain connects TRBV20-1 to TRBJ1-5; the D gene is possibly TRBD1 (6 bases). Germline V gene sequence: CDR1 DFQATT, CDR2 SNEGSKA (reference sequence). V lost 5 bases to trimming and J lost 7 bases, with 18 bases between them. The CDR3 length is 14 residues. The CDR3 protein is CSAGARGPKQPQHF. In DNA, the CDR3 is TGCAGTGCTGGGGCCAGGGGACCCAAACAGCCCCAGCATTTT.

This clonotype has at least ten counts. V is TRBV4-2 and J is TRBJ1-1; D uncertain. The CDR3 contains 11 residues. V was clipped by 0 bases and J by 4 bases, with 0 bases between them. CDR1 is LGHNA, CDR2 YNFKEQ, per germline. DNA for the CDR3: TGTGCCAGCAGCCAAGACACTGAAGCTTTCTTT. Translated: CASSQDTEAFF.